Listed below are T cell receptor beta chains from one sample, sequenced in a study of blood T cell repertoires in COVID-19. Produced via immunoSEQ multiplex PCR; TCRdb's table is partial and in-frame only. The sample records 100,000 to 150,000 clones, about 83% being singletons. Sequenced: peripheral blood. These receptors were obtained from a man aged 55-75 years with acute or convalescent COVID-19. CDR3s include the opening cysteine and the closing phenylalanine or tryptophan. D genes are given only for firm matches. Clone sizes are given selectively: once, few, many, or a class where the clone is expanded.

d_gene	abundance	v_gene	len	j_gene	CDR3aa	CDR3nt
NA	NA	TRBV11-2	14	TRBJ2-5	CASARRSPGETQYF	TGTGCCAGCGCGAGGCGGTCCCCGGGAGAGACCCAGTACTTC
NA	once	TRBV11-3	13	TRBJ2-5	CASSRNGQETQYF	TGTGCCAGCAGTCGAAACGGGCAAGAGACCCAGTACTTC
NA	NA	TRBV2	14	TRBJ2-7	CASKPGVPLSEQYF	TGTGCCAGCAAACCGGGGGTCCCCCTCAGCGAGCAGTACTTC
NA	NA	TRBV10-3	14	TRBJ2-3	CAIAGAGARDTQYF	TGTGCCATCGCGGGGGCAGGGGCGAGGGATACGCAGTATTTT
NA	few	TRBV5-1	16	TRBJ1-1	CASSLAPQGGGTEAFF	TGCGCCAGCAGCTTGGCCCCCCAGGGTGGAGGGACTGAAGCTTTCTTT
TRBD1	NA	TRBV28	13	TRBJ2-7	CASTTGQTYEQYF	TGTGCCAGCACCACGGGACAGACGTACGAGCAGTACTTC
NA	NA	TRBV28	15	TRBJ2-1	CASRPGAFHYNEQFF	TGTGCCAGCAGACCTGGGGCTTTCCACTACAATGAGCAGTTCTTC
TRBD1	NA	TRBV27	14	TRBJ1-1	CASKLDRENTEAFF	TGTGCCAGCAAACTGGACAGGGAGAACACTGAAGCTTTCTTT
NA	NA	TRBV9	15	TRBJ2-1	CASSERGGAINEQFF	TGTGCCAGCAGCGAGCGCGGAGGGGCAATAAATGAGCAGTTCTTC
NA	NA	TRBV6-2/TRBV6-3	18	TRBJ1-5	CASSPLRTNVYSNQPQHF	TGTGCCAGCAGCCCCTTGAGGACAAACGTCTATAGCAATCAGCCCCAGCATTTT
TRBD1	NA	TRBV30	15	TRBJ2-2	CAWSAGQGGTGELFF	TGTGCCTGGAGCGCGGGACAGGGGGGCACCGGGGAGCTGTTTTTT
TRBD1	NA	TRBV7-9	13	TRBJ1-2	CASSLETGVGYTF	TGTGCCAGCAGCTTAGAGACAGGGGTCGGCTACACCTTC
NA	few	TRBV7-9	14	TRBJ1-5	CASSRAGGNQPQHF	TGTGCCAGCAGCCGGGCGGGGGGCAATCAGCCCCAGCATTTT
NA	NA	TRBV28	12	TRBJ2-7	CTSRNNQREQYF	TGTACCAGCAGGAATAACCAGCGCGAGCAGTACTTC
TRBD1	NA	TRBV5-1	17	TRBJ2-3	CASSLDGGTGRTDTQYF	TGCGCCAGCAGCTTAGACGGGGGGACAGGGCGCACAGATACGCAGTATTTT
TRBD1	NA	TRBV28	13	TRBJ1-4	CASSSPDRGKLFF	TGTGCCAGCAGTTCTCCCGACAGGGGAAAACTGTTTTTT
TRBD2	NA	TRBV12-5	13	TRBJ2-5	CASSLTGGETQYF	TGTGCTAGTAGCCTTACGGGAGGTGAGACCCAGTACTTC
TRBD1	once	TRBV7-7	15	TRBJ2-1	CASSPWTGFDNEQFF	TGTGCCAGCAGCCCATGGACAGGGTTCGACAATGAGCAGTTCTTC
NA	NA	TRBV6-1	12	TRBJ1-2	CASSENGYGYTF	TGTGCCAGCAGTGAAAACGGCTATGGCTACACCTTC
NA	NA	TRBV6-5	15	TRBJ1-4	CASSTQGKANEKLFF	TGTGCCAGCAGTACCCAGGGGAAAGCTAATGAAAAACTGTTTTTT